This paragraph reports one TCR beta chain. Its antigen is currently unknown. CDR1 is SGHVS and CDR2 is FNYEAQ in the germline V gene. With 4 bases removed from V and 2 bases from J, the gap between germline ends came to 11 bases. CDR3 length: 14 residues. This specimen belongs to a study of shared clonotypes between healthy human individuals. The repertoire was sequenced with immunoSEQ multiplex PCR; TCRdb's copy has only in-frame clones and lacks some. The sample lists a few million clones, around 95% occurring once. Study-wide points: Sharing across a few donors was seen in 4% to 6.5% of naive CD4 clonotypes. When compared with the clonotypes that were shared by all four sorted-subset donors, the non-shared clonotypes turned out to have lower generation probabilities.

CD45RO-negative CD8 cells positively selected for CCR7 made up the naive population, which excluded terminally differentiated effector memory CD45RA+ cells. The chain joins TRBV7-6 to TRBJ1-1; D gene unclear. This TCR was sampled from a man younger than 35 in good health. Some clones in this sample may be carry-over from other donors' samples. Sequenced material: naive CD8+ T cells from PBMCs. The CDR3 is CASSSDMVNTEAFF. The DNA for the CDR3 is TGTGCCAGCAGCTCCGACATGGTAAACACTGAAGCTTTCTTT.